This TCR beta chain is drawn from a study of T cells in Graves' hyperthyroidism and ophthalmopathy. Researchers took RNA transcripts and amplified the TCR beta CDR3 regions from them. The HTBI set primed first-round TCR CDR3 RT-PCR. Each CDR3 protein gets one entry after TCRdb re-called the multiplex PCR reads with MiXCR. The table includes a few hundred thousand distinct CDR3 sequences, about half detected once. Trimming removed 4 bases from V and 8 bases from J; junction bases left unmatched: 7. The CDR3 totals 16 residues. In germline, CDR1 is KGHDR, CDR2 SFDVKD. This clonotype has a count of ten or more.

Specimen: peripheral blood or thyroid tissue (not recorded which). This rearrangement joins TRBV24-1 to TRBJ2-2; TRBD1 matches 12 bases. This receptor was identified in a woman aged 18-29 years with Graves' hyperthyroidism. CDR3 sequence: CATSDVGQGAKGELFF. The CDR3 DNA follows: TGTGCCACCAGTGACGTGGGACAGGGGGCGAAGGGGGAGCTGTTTTTT.